This entry concerns a single T cell receptor (beta chain). The sample originates from a study of cytomegalovirus exposure and HLA in healthy donors. Germline assignment: CDR1 MNHEY and CDR2 SMNVEV (reference sequence). V trimming: 4 bases; J trimming: 2 bases; junction bases outside the gene matches: 11. This CDR3 has 17 amino acids. 13 Jbeta primers and 60 Vbeta primers were used for the PCR. Clones were read by immunoSEQ multiplex PCR, and TCRdb kept only the in-frame ones, dropping some. The table lists around 83,000 clones, around 80% of them singletons. The sequencing sample was made of PBMCs. The origin of this receptor is a male donor in good health and CMV-seropositive. V and J are TRBV27 and TRBJ1-5, with 7 nucleotides matching TRBD1. CDR3 DNA sequence: TGTGCCAGCAGTTCTTATCCGACAGGGTCGGGCAATCAGCCCCAGCATTTT. It is translated as CASSSYPTGSGNQPQHF.